A selection of T cell receptor beta chains follows, all from one sample in a study of radiation and T cells in renal cell carcinoma. Clones were sequenced by immunoSEQ multiplex PCR, and TCRdb holds only the in-frame ones, with some missing. The profile shows roughly 80,000 clones, about 86% of them singletons. Sequencing was performed on blood, taken from a patient whose treatment included radiotherapy and nephrectomy. These receptors all come from a woman in her fifties or sixties with renal cell carcinoma. Both conserved end residues are part of each CDR3. Each record gives: CDR3 length, D gene, J gene, clone size, V gene, CDR3 protein, CDR3 DNA. A D gene is named only where the DNA matches it firmly. Size is omitted from some rows. Given values are once, few, many or a class for expanded clones.

13 | - | TRBJ2-2 | - | TRBV4-2 | CASSQDPHGELFF | TGTGCCAGCAGCCAAGATCCCCACGGGGAGCTGTTTTTT
14 | TRBD1 | TRBJ1-5 | - | TRBV9 | CASSGQGYDQPQHF | TGTGCCAGCAGTGGACAGGGATACGATCAGCCCCAGCATTTT
14 | TRBD2 | TRBJ2-5 | - | TRBV10-3 | CAISEGGLAATQYF | TGTGCCATCAGTGAGGGAGGACTAGCTGCCACCCAGTACTTC
12 | - | TRBJ2-1 | - | TRBV6-6 | CASRQGLNEQFF | TGTGCCAGCAGACAGGGACTTAATGAGCAGTTCTTC
17 | - | TRBJ1-6 | - | TRBV6-1 | CASSEKGKENFNSPLHF | TGTGCCAGCAGTGAAAAAGGGAAAGAGAACTTTAATTCACCCCTCCACTTT
18 | - | TRBJ1-3 | once | TRBV4-1 | CASSQLGTGTPDGNTIYF | TGCGCCAGCAGCCAACTCGGAACAGGGACGCCGGATGGAAACACCATATATTTT
13 | TRBD1 | TRBJ2-7 | - | TRBV7-8 | CASSLGDRDEQYF | TGTGCCAGCAGCTTAGGGGACAGGGACGAGCAGTACTTC
12 | - | TRBJ2-7 | - | TRBV29-1 | CSVGESGYEQYF | TGCAGCGTTGGTGAGTCAGGGTACGAGCAGTACTTC
12 | - | TRBJ1-2 | - | TRBV7-2 | CASSFTELGYTF | TGTGCCAGCAGCTTCACAGAGCTTGGCTACACCTTC
14 | - | TRBJ2-2 | - | TRBV7-2 | CASSLVGTTGELFF | TGTGCCAGCAGCTTAGTAGGGACCACCGGGGAGCTGTTTTTT
16 | TRBD1 | TRBJ1-5 | - | TRBV2 | CASSGQGPYSNQPQHF | TGTGCCAGCAGCGGACAGGGGCCATATAGCAATCAGCCCCAGCATTTT
16 | TRBD1 | TRBJ1-4 | - | TRBV7-9 | CASSFPPGQGVEKLFF | TGTGCCAGCAGCTTCCCCCCGGGACAGGGGGTTGAAAAACTGTTTTTT
15 | - | TRBJ1-2 | once | TRBV27 | CASSRSGGAYHGYTF | TGTGCCAGCAGTAGGTCCGGGGGCGCCTATCATGGCTACACCTTC
15 | - | TRBJ2-2 | - | TRBV7-8 | CASSLGLANTGELFF | TGTGCCAGCAGCTTAGGACTAGCGAACACCGGGGAGCTGTTTTTT
17 | - | TRBJ2-3 | - | TRBV9 | CASSVRFPGPGTDTQYF | TGTGCCAGCAGCGTCCGTTTCCCCGGGCCAGGCACAGATACGCAGTATTTT
15 | TRBD1 | TRBJ1-2 | - | TRBV28 | CASSPSTGERYGYTF | TGTGCCAGCAGTCCGAGTACAGGGGAGCGCTATGGCTACACCTTC
14 | - | TRBJ1-2 | - | TRBV28 | CASSLLGSQLGYTF | TGTGCCAGCAGTTTATTGGGCAGCCAGCTTGGCTACACCTTC
16 | TRBD1 | TRBJ2-7 | - | TRBV7-9 | CASSSQGARPPYEQYF | TGTGCCAGCAGCAGCCAGGGGGCGCGGCCCCCATACGAGCAGTACTTC
14 | - | TRBJ2-1 | - | TRBV5-1 | CASSLATQDNEQFF | TGCGCCAGCAGCTTGGCCACACAGGACAATGAGCAGTTCTTC
14 | - | TRBJ2-2 | - | TRBV10-3 | CAIRGIFDTGELFF | TGTGCCATCAGAGGGATTTTCGACACCGGGGAGCTGTTTTTT
14 | - | TRBJ2-6 | - | TRBV30 | CAWSVLVGANVLTF | TGTGCCTGGAGTGTCCTAGTAGGGGCCAACGTCCTGACTTTC
14 | - | TRBJ2-1 | - | TRBV7-9 | CATTKPALRDEQFF | TGTGCCACTACGAAGCCGGCCCTCCGCGATGAGCAGTTCTTC